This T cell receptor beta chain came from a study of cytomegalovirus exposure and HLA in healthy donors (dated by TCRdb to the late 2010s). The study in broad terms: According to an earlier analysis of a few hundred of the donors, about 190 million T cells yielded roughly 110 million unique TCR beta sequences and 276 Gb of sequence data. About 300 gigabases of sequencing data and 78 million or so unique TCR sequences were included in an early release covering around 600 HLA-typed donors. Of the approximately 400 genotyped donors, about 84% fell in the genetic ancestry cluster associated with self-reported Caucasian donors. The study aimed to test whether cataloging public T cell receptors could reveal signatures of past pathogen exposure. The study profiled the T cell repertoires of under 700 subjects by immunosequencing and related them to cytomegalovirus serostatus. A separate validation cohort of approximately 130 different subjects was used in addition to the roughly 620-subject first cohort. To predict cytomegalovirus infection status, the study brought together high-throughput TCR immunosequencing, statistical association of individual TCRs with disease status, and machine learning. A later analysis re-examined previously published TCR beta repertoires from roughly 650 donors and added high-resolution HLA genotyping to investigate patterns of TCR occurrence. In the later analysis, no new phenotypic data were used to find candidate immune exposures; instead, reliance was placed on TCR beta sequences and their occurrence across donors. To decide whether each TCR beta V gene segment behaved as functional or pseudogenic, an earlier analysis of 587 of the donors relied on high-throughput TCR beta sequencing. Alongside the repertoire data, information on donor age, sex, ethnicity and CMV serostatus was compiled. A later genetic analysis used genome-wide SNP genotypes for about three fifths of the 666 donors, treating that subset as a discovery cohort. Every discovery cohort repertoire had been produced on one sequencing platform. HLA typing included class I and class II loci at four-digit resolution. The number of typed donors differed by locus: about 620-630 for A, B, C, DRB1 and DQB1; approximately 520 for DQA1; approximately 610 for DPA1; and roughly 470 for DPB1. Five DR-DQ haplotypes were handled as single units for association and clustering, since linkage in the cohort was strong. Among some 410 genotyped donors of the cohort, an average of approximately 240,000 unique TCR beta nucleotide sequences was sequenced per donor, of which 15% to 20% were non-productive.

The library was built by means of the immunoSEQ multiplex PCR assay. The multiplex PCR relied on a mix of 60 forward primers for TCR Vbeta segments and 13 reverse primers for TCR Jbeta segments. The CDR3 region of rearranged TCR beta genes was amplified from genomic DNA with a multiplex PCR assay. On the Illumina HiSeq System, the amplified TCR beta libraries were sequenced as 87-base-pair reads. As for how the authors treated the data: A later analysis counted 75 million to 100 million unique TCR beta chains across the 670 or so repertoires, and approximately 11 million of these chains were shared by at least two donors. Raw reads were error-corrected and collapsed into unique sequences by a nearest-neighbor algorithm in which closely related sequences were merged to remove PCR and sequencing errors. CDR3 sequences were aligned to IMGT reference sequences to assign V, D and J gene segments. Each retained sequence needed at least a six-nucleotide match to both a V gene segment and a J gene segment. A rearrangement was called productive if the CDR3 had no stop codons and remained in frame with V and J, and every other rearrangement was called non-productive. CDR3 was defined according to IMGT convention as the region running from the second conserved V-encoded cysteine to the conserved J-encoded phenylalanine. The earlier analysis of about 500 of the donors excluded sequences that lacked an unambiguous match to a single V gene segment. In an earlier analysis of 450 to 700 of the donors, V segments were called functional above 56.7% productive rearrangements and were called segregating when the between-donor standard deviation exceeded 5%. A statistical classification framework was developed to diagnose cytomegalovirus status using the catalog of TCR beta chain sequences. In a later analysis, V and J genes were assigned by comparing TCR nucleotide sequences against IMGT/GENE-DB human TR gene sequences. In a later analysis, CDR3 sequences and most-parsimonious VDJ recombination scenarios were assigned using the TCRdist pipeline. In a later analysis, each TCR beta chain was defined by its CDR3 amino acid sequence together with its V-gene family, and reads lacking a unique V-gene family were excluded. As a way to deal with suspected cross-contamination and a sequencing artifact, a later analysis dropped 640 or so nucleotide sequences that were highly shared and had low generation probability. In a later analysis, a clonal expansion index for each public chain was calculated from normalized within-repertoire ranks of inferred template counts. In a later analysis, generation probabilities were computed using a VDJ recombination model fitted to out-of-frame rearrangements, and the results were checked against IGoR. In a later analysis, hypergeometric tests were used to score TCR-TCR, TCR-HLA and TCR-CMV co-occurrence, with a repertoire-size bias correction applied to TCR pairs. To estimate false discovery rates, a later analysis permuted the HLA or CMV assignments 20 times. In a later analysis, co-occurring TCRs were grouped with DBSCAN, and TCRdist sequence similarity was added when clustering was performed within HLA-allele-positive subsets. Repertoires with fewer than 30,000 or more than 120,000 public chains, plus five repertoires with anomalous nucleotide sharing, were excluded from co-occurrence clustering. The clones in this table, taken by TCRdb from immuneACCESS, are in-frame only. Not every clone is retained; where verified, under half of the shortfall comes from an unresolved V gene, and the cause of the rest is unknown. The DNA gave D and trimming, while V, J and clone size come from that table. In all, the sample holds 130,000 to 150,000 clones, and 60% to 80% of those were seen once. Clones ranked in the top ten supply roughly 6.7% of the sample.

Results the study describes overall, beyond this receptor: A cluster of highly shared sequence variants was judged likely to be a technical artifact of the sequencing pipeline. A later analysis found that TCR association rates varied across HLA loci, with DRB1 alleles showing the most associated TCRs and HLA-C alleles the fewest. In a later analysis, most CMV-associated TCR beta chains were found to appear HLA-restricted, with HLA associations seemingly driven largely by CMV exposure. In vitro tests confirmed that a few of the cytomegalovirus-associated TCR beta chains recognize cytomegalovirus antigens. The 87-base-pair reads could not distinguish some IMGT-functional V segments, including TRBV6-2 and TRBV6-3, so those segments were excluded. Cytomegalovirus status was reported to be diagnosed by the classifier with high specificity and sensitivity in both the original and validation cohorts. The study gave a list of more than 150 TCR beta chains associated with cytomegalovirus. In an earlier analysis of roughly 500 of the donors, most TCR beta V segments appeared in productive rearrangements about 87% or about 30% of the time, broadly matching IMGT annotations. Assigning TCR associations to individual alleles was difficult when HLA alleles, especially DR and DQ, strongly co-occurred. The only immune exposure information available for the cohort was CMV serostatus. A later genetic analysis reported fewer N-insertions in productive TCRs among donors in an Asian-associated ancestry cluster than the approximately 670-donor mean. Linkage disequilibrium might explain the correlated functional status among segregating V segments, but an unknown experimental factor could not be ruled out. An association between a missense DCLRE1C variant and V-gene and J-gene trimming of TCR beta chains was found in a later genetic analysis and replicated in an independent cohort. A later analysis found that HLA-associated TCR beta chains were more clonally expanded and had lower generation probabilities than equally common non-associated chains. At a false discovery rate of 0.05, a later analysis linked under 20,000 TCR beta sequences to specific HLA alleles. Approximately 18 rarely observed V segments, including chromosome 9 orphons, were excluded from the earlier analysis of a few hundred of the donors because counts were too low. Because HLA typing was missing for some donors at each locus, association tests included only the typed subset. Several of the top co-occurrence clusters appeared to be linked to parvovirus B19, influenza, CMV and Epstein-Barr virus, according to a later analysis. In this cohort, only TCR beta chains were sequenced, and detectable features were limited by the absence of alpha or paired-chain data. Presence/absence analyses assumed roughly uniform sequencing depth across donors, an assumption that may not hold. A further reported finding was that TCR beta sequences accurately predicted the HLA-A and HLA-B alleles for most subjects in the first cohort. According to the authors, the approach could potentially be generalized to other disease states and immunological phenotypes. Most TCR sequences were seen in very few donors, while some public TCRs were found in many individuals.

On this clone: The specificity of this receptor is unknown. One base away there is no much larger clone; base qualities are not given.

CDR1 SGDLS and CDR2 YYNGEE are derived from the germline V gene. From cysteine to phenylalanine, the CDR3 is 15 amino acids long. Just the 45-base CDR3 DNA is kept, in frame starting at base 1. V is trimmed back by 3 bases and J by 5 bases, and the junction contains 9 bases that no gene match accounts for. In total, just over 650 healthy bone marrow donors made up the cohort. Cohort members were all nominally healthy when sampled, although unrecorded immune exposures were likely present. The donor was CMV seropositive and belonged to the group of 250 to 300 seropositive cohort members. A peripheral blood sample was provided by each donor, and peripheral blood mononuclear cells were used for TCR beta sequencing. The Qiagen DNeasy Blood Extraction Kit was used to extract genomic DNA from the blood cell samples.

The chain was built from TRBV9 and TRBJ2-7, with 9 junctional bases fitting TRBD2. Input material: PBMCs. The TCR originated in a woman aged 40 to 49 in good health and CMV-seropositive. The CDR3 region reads CASSASGGLVDEQYF. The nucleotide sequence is TGTGCCAGCAGCGCAAGCGGGGGGTTGGTCGACGAGCAGTACTTC. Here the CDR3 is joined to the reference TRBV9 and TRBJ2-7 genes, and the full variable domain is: DSGVTQTPKHLITATGQRVTLRCSPRSGDLSVYWYQQSLDQGLQFLIQYYNGEERAKGNILERFSAQQFPDLHSELNLSSLELGDSALYFCASSASGGLVDEQYFGPGTRLTVT.